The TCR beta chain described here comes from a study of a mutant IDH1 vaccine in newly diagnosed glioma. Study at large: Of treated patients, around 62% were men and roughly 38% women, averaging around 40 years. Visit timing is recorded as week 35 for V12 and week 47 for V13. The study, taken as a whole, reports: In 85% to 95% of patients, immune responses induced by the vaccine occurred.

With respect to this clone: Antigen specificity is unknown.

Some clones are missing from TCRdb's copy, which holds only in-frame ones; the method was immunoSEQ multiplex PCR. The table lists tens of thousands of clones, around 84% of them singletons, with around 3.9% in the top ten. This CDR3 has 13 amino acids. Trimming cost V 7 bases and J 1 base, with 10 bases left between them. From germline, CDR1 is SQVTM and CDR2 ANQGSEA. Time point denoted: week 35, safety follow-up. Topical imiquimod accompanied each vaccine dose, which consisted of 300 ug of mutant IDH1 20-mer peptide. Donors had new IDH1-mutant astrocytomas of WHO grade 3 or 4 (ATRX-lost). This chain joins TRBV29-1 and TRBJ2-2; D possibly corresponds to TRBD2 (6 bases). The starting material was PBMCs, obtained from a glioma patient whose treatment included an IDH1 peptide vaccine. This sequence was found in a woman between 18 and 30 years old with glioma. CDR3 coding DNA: TGCAGCGCGGACGGGGGGAACACCGGGGAGCTGTTTTTT. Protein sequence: CSADGGNTGELFF.